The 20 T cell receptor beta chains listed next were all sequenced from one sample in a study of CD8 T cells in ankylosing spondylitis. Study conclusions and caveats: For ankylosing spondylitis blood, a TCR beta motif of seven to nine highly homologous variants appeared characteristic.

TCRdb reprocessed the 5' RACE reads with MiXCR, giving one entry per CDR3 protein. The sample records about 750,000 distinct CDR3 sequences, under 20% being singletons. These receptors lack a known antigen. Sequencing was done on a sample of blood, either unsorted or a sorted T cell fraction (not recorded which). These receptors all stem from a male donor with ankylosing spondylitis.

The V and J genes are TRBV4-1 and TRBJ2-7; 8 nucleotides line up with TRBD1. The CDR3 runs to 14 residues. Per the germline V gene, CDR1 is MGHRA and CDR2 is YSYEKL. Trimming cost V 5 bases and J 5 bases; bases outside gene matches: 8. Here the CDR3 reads CASSSYRGKNEQYF. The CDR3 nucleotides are TGCGCCAGCAGCTCTTACAGGGGGAAGAACGAGCAGTACTTC.

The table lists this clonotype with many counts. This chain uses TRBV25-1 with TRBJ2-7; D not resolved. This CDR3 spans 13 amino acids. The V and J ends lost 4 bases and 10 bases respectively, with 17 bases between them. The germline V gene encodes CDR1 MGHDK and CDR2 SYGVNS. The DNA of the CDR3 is TGTGCCAGCAGTGGGTGGGATCTACCCGGTCAGTACTTC. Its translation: CASSGWDLPGQYF.

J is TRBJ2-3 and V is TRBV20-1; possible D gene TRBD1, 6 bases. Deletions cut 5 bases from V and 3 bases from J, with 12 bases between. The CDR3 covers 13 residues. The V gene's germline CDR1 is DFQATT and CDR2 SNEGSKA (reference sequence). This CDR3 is CSAQDRGTDTQYF. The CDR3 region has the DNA TGCAGTGCTCAGGACAGAGGGACAGATACGCAGTATTTT.

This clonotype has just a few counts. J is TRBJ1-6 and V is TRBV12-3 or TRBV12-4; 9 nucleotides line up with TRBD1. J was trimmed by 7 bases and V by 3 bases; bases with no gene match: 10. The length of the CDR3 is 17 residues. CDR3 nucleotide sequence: TGTGCCAGCAGTTTTAACCCGGGGACAGGGAGAAATTCACCCCTCCACTTT. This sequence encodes CASSFNPGTGRNSPLHF.

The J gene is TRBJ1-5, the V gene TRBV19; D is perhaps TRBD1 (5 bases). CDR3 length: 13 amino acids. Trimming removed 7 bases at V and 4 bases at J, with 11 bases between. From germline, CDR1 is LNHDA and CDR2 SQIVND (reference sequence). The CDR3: CASMGTGNQPQHF. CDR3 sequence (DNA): TGTGCCAGTATGGGGACGGGGAATCAGCCCCAGCATTTT.

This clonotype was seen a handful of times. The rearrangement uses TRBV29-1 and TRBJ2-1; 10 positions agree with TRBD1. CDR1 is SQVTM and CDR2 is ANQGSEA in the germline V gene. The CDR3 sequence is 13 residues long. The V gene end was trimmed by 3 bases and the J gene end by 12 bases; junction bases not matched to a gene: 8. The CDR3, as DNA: TGCAGCGTTGAGAGGGACAGGGGTTCGATGCAGTTCTTC. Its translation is CSVERDRGSMQFF.

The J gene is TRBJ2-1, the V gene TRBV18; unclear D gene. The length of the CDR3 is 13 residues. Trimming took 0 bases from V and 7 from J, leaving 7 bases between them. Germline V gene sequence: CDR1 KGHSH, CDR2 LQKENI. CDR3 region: CASSPPHVNEQFF. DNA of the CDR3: TGTGCCAGCTCACCACCACACGTAAATGAGCAGTTCTTC. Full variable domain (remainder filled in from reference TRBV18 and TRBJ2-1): NAGVMQNPRHLVRRRGQEARLRCSPMKGHSHVYWYRQLPEEGLKFMVYLQKENIIDESGMPKERFSAEFPKEGPSILRIQQVVRGDSAAYFCASSPPHVNEQFFGPGTRLTVL.

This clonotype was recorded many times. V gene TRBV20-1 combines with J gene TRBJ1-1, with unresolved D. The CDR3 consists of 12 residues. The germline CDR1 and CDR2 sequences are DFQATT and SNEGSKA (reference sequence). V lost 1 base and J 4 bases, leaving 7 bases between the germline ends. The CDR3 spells CSARVAGTEAFF. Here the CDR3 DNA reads TGCAGTGCTAGAGTAGCTGGCACTGAAGCTTTCTTT.

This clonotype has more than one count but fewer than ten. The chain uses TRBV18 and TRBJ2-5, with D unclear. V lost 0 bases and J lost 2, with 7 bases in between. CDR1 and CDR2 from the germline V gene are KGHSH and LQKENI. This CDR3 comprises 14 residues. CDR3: CASSPPLWQETQYF. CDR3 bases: TGTGCCAGCTCACCACCGTTGTGGCAAGAGACCCAGTACTTC.

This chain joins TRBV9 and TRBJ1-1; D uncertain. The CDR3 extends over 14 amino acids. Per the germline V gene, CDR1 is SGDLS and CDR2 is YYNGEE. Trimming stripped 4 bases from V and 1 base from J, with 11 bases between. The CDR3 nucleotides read TGTGCCAGCAGCAATAGCTGGGCGAACACTGAAGCTTTCTTT. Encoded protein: CASSNSWANTEAFF.

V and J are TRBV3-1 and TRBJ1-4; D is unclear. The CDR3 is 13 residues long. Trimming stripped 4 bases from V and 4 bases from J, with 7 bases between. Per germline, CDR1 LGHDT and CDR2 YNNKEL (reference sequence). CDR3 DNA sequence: TGTGCCAGCAGCCCCCGATATAATGAAAAACTGTTTTTT. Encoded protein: CASSPRYNEKLFF.

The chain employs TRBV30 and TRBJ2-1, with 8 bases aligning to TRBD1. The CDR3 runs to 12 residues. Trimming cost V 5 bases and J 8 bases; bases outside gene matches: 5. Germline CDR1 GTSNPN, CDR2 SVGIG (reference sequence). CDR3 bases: TGTGCCTGGGGTGGACAGGGCGATGAGCAGTTCTTC. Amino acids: CAWGGQGDEQFF.

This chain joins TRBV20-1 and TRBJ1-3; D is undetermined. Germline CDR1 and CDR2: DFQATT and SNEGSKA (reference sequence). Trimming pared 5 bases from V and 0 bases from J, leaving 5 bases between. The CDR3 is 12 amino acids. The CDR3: CSAYSSGNTIYF. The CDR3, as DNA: TGCAGTGCTTACAGCTCTGGAAACACCATATATTTT.

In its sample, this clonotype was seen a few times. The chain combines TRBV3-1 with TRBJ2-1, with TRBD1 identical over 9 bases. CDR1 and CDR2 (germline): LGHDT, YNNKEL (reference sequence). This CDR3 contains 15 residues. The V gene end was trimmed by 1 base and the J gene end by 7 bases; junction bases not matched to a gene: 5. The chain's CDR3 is CASSQGTGDGNEQFF. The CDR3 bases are TGTGCCAGCAGCCAAGGGACAGGGGACGGGAATGAGCAGTTCTTC.

CDR3 residues: CASSYPGQHYEQYF. The CDR3, as DNA: TGTGCCAGCAGTTACCCGGGACAGCACTACGAGCAGTACTTC. The chain uses TRBV28 and TRBJ2-7; TRBD1 aligns across 7 bases. CDR3 length: 14 amino acids. Germline assignment: CDR1 MDHEN and CDR2 SYDVKM. The V segment lost 4 bases and the J segment 3 bases; nucleotides outside the gene matches: 6.

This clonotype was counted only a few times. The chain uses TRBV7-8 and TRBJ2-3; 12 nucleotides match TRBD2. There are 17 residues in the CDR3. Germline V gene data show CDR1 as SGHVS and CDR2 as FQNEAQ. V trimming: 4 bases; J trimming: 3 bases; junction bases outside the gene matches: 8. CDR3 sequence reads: CASSWRTSGILTDTQYF. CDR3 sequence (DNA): TGTGCCAGCAGCTGGCGGACTAGCGGGATACTTACAGATACGCAGTATTTT.

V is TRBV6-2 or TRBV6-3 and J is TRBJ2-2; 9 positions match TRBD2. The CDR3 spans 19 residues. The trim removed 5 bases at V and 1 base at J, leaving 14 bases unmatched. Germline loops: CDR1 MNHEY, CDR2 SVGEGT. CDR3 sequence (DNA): TGTGCCAGCAGTCGATTTAACCCGACTAGCGGAGGGAACACCGGGGAGCTGTTTTTT. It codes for CASSRFNPTSGGNTGELFF.

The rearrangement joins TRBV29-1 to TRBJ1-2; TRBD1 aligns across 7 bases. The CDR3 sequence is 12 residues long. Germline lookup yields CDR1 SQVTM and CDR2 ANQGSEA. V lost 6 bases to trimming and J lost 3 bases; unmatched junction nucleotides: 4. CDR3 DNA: TGCAGCGTGCCAACAGGGGACTATGGCTACACCTTC. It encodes CSVPTGDYGYTF.

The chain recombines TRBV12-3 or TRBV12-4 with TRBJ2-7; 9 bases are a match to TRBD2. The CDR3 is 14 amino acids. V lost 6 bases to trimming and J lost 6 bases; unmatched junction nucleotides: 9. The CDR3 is CASSPGAGGREQYF. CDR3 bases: TGTGCCAGCAGCCCGGGGGCGGGAGGGCGCGAGCAGTACTTC.

The CDR3 DNA is TGCAGTGCTAGATGGCCGGGAGGGGTCACCTACAATGAGCAGTTCTTC. It codes for CSARWPGGVTYNEQFF. The rearrangement uses TRBV20-1 and TRBJ2-1; 8 bases line up with TRBD2. The CDR3 covers 16 residues. With 2 bases clipped from V and 2 bases from J, the junction kept 8 bases outside the gene matches. Germline V gene sequence: CDR1 DFQATT, CDR2 SNEGSKA (reference sequence).